Following are 7 T cell receptor beta chains from one sample sequenced in a study of early T cells in non-severe SARS-CoV-2 infection. Via MiXCR, TCRdb re-called the 5' RACE reads, giving one row per CDR3 protein. This repertoire shows about 34,000 distinct CDR3 sequences, 5.5% to 7.5% found once; its top ten account for approximately 7.5%. Sequenced input: whole blood. All receptors come from an adult who was a healthcare worker with PCR-confirmed SARS-CoV-2 infection or an uninfected control (not recorded which).

This clonotype came up many times. The chain recombines TRBV7-2 with TRBJ2-1; D gene uncertain. The CDR3 loop spans 11 amino acids. Germline V gene data show CDR1 as SGHTA and CDR2 as FQGNSA. Trimming pared 6 bases from V and 1 base from J, leaving 1 base between. The CDR3 here is CASRSYNEQFF. CDR3 nucleotides: TGTGCCAGCAGGTCCTACAATGAGCAGTTCTTC.

This clonotype was observed many times. V and J are TRBV12-3 or TRBV12-4 and TRBJ2-5, with 9 positions matching TRBD1. CDR3 length: 14 residues. V gave up 6 bases and J gave up 4 bases; unmatched junction bases: 6. The CDR3 spells CASRMTGGRETQYF. The CDR3 DNA is TGTGCCAGCAGAATGACAGGGGGTCGAGAGACCCAGTACTTC.

This clonotype has a count of ten or more. V and J are TRBV19 and TRBJ2-1, with D possibly being TRBD1 or TRBD2 (5 bases each). From germline, CDR1 is LNHDA and CDR2 SQIVND (reference sequence). The germline V and J ends were trimmed by 5 bases and 0 bases, with 20 bases remaining between them. The CDR3 is made up of 18 amino acids. The DNA for the CDR3 is TGTGCCAGTAGTCCGGGACGGGTCACATTTAGCTCCTACAATGAGCAGTTCTTC. Its protein is CASSPGRVTFSSYNEQFF.

This clonotype was recorded at least ten times. The V and J genes are TRBV30 and TRBJ1-1; no clear D gene. CDR1 and CDR2 from the germline V gene are GTSNPN and SVGIG (reference sequence). Trimming took 3 bases from V and 7 from J, leaving 9 bases between them. CDR3 length: 11 residues. This CDR3 is CAWRLRIEAFF. The DNA of the CDR3 is TGTGCCTGGAGACTCAGGATTGAAGCTTTCTTT.

This clonotype was observed many times. A junction end diverges from the germline sequence, so it may reflect a read error. V is TRBV12-3 or TRBV12-4 and J is TRBJ1-1, with a possible D match to TRBD1 (5 bases). This CDR3 is built from 15 residues. The CDR3 region has the DNA TGTGCCAGCAGTACACGTGACAGACAGAACTCTGAAGCTTTCTTT. Encoded protein: CASSTRDRQNSEAFF.

In this sample, this clonotype turned up many times. The J gene is TRBJ2-5, the V gene TRBV28, with D perhaps TRBD1 (5 bases). Trimming took off 3 bases at V and 1 base at J, with 9 bases between the two ends. CDR1 is MDHEN and CDR2 is SYDVKM in the germline V gene. The CDR3 covers 14 residues. CDR3 sequence: CASSLSRAQETQYF. CDR3 coding DNA: TGTGCCAGCAGTTTGAGCAGGGCCCAAGAGACCCAGTACTTC.

This clonotype was found a few times. This chain uses TRBV7-2 with TRBJ2-3, with a tentative D call TRBD2 (6 bases). CDR1 is SGHTA and CDR2 is FQGNSA in the germline V gene. The CDR3 totals 15 residues. V was pared by 3 bases and J by 0 bases, with 10 bases between. In DNA form, the CDR3 reads TGTGCCAGCAGCTTTGAGGCGGGGAGCACAGATACGCAGTATTTT. Translating it yields CASSFEAGSTDTQYF.